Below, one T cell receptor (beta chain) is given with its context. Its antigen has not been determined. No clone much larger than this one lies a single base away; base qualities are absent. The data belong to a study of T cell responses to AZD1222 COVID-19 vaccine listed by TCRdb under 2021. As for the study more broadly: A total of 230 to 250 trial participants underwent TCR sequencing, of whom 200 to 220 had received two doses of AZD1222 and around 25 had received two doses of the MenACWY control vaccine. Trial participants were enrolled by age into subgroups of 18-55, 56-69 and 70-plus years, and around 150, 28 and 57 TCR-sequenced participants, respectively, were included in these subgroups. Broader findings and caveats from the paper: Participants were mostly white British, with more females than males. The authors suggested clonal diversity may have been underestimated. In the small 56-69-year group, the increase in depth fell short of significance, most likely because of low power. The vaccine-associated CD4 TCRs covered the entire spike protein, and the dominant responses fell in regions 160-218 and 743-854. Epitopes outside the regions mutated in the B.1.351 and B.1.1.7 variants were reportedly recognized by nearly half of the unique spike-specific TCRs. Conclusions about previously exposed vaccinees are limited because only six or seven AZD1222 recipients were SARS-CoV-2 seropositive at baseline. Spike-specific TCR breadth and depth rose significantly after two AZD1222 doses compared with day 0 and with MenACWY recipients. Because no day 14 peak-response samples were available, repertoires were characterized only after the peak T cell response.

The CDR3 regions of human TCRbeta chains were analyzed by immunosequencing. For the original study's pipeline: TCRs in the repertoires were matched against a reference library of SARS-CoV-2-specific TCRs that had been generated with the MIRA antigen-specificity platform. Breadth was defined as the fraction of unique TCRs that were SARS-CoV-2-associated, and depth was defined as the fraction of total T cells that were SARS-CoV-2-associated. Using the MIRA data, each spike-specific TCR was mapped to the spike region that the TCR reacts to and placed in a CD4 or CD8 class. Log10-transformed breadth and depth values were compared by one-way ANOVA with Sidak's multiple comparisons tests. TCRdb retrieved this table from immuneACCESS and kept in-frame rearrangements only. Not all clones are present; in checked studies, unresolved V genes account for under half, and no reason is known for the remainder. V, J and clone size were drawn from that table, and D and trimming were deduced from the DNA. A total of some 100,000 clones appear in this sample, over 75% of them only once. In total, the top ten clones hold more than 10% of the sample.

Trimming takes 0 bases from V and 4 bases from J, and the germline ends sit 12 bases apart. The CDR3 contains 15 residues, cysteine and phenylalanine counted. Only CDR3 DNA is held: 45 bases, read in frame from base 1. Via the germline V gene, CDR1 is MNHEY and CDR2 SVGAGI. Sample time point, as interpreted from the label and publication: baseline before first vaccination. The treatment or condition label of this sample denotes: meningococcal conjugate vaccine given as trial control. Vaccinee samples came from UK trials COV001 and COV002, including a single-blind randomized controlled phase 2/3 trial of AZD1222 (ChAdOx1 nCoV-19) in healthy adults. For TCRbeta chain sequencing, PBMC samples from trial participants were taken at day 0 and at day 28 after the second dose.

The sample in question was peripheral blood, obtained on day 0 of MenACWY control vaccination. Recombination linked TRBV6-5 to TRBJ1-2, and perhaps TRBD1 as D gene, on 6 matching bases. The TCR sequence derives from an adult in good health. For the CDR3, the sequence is CASSYSGGAGYGYTF. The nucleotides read TGTGCCAGCAGTTACTCGGGGGGCGCCGGCTATGGCTACACCTTC.